The 19 T cell receptor beta chains reported below all come from one sample, sequenced in a study of blood T cell repertoires in COVID-19. Sequenced by immunoSEQ multiplex PCR; TCRdb stores in-frame clones only, minus some. This sample has hundreds of thousands of clones, with 80% to 90% found just once. Sequenced material: peripheral blood. The receptors come from a woman aged 25 to 45 with active or convalescent COVID-19.

The V call is TRBV6-5, the J call TRBJ1-2; the D gene is possibly TRBD1 (6 bases). Looked up from germline, CDR1 is MNHEY and CDR2 is SVGAGI. The CDR3 spans 14 residues. The V gene lost 6 bases and the J gene lost 8 bases, with 19 bases spanning the gap. The CDR3 is CASSTLTGRGGYTF. The CDR3 nucleotides read TGTGCCAGCAGCACCCTGACGGGCAGGGGAGGCTACACCTTC.

This sequence joins TRBV30 and TRBJ1-5; TRBD1 agrees at 7 bases. CDR1 GTSNPN and CDR2 SVGIG come from the germline V gene (reference sequence). J gave up 4 bases and V 0 bases, and 3 bases lay outside the gene matches. The CDR3 is 14 amino acids. DNA for the CDR3: TGTGCCTGGAGTGTAGGACAGGTTAATCAGCCCCAGCATTTT. As protein: CAWSVGQVNQPQHF.

CDR3 in DNA: TGCGCCAGCAGCTTGGCGGTCGGGGGGACTGAAGCTTTCTTT. Translation: CASSLAVGGTEAFF. This rearrangement joins TRBV5-1 to TRBJ1-1, with D tentatively TRBD1 (5 bases). Germline V lookup: CDR1 SGHRS, CDR2 YFSETQ. The ends were cut back, 0 bases at V and 5 bases at J, with 11 bases in the middle. The CDR3 runs 14 residues.

This chain links TRBV19 with TRBJ2-1; D uncertain. V lost 1 base to trimming and J lost 4 bases, with 5 bases between them. The germline gives CDR1 LNHDA, CDR2 SQIVND (reference sequence). The length of the CDR3 is 13 residues. CDR3: CASSIGLYNEQFF. Written as DNA, the CDR3 is TGTGCCAGTAGTATAGGACTGTACAATGAGCAGTTCTTC.

This clone was detected only once. The genes are TRBV7-2 and TRBJ2-7; maybe TRBD2 (6 bases). V lost 5 bases and J lost 3, with 20 bases in between. Germline V gene lookup returns CDR1 SGHTA and CDR2 FQGNSA. This CDR3 has 16 residues. CDR3 loop: CASSMLWGDLVYEQYF. For the CDR3, the DNA is TGTGCCAGCAGCATGCTATGGGGGGACCTAGTCTACGAGCAGTACTTC.

The genes are TRBV30 and TRBJ1-1, with D unclear. The CDR3 extends over 13 amino acids. Trimming took 0 bases from V and 5 from J, leaving 10 bases between them. The germline CDR1 and CDR2 sequences are GTSNPN and SVGIG (reference sequence). This CDR3 reads CAWSVVGLTEAFF. Here the CDR3 DNA reads TGTGCCTGGAGTGTTGTCGGGTTGACTGAAGCTTTCTTT. Based on the CDR3 plus reference TRBV30 and TRBJ1-1, the full variable domain is SQTIHQWPATLVQPVGSPLSLECTVEGTSNPNLYWYRQAAGRGLQLLFYSVGIGQISSEVPQNLSASRPQDRQFILSSKKLLLSDSGFYLCAWSVVGLTEAFFGQGTRLTVV.

This chain uses TRBV6-6 with TRBJ1-4; TRBD1 is a possible D gene (5 bases). This CDR3 is built from 16 residues. Per germline, CDR1 MNHNY and CDR2 SVGAGI (reference sequence). The V end lost 8 bases, the J end lost 6 bases, and 22 bases lay between the germline ends. The CDR3 region has the DNA TGTGCCAGCTCCCCCGCCCCGGGACCGGGGGATGAAAAACTGTTTTTT. Protein sequence: CASSPAPGPGDEKLFF.

The V and J genes are TRBV5-4 and TRBJ2-1; 7 bases fit TRBD1. The V gene's germline CDR1 is SGHNT and CDR2 YYREEE (reference sequence). CDR3 length: 15 residues. V dropped 5 bases and J dropped 6; count of bases not matched to a gene: 11. CDR3 coding DNA: TGTGCCAGCAGTTTAGACAGGGTTATCGTCAATGAGCAGTTCTTC. Amino acid sequence: CASSLDRVIVNEQFF.

The chain is built from TRBV7-9 and TRBJ2-1; possibly TRBD2 for D (6 bases). The CDR3 consists of 15 residues. In germline, CDR1 is SEHNR, CDR2 FQNEAQ (reference sequence). The V end lost 5 bases, the J end lost 0 bases, and 11 bases lay between the germline ends. The CDR3 here is CASSPRDFSYNEQFF. DNA of the CDR3: TGTGCCAGCAGCCCCCGGGACTTCTCCTACAATGAGCAGTTCTTC.

The chain has TRBV19 and TRBJ1-2, with D perhaps matching TRBD1 (6 bases). Germline CDR1 is LNHDA and CDR2 is SQIVND (reference sequence). The CDR3 totals 14 residues. V was shortened by 5 bases and J by 4 bases, with 14 bases between the two germline ends. CDR3 residues: CASSLRQAFYGYTF. CDR3 coding DNA: TGTGCCAGTAGTCTGCGACAGGCCTTCTATGGCTACACCTTC.

V is TRBV4-1 and J is TRBJ1-3; D is undetermined. The ends were cut back, 0 bases at V and 0 bases at J, with 24 bases in the middle. Germline V gives CDR1 MGHRA, CDR2 YSYEKL. This CDR3 has 21 residues. This chain's CDR3 is CASSQDLMESEGTSSGNTIYF. CDR3 DNA sequence: TGCGCCAGCAGCCAAGATCTGATGGAGTCGGAAGGTACAAGCTCTGGAAACACCATATATTTT.

The rearrangement links TRBV18 to TRBJ1-2, with TRBD1 matching over 8 bases. J was trimmed by 4 bases and V by 5 bases; bases with no gene match: 3. Germline loops: CDR1 KGHSH, CDR2 LQKENI. This CDR3 region has 13 residues. The chain's CDR3 is CASSSQGAYGYTF. The DNA for the CDR3 is TGTGCCAGCTCATCGCAGGGGGCCTATGGCTACACCTTC.

The genes are TRBV10-1 and TRBJ2-1; a weak D match, TRBD2 (6 bases). The CDR3 totals 16 residues. Germline V gene sequence: CDR1 WNHNN, CDR2 SYGVQD (reference sequence). Trimming stripped 6 bases from V and 7 bases from J, with 22 bases between. The CDR3 loop reads CASSPAPGALQNEQFF. Here the CDR3 DNA reads TGCGCCAGCAGCCCGGCTCCGGGAGCCTTACAGAATGAGCAGTTCTTC.

V gene TRBV19 combines with J gene TRBJ1-3; D gene unclear. Trimming took off 6 bases at V and 0 bases at J, with 12 bases between the two ends. Per the germline V gene, CDR1 is LNHDA and CDR2 is SQIVND (reference sequence). The CDR3 runs to 15 residues. The CDR3 sequence is CASRSPGSSGNTIYF. As DNA, the CDR3 is TGTGCCAGTAGGTCCCCCGGGAGCTCTGGAAACACCATATATTTT.

The J gene is TRBJ1-4, the V gene TRBV19, with D unresolved. The V gene lost 3 bases and the J gene lost 3 bases, with 11 bases spanning the gap. Germline V gene data show CDR1 as LNHDA and CDR2 as SQIVND (reference sequence). The CDR3 has 15 residues. The CDR3 DNA reads as TGTGCCAGTAGTATGAGAGGAGTAGCTAATGAAAAACTGTTTTTT. Translation: CASSMRGVANEKLFF.

The rearrangement links TRBV5-8 to TRBJ1-2; D unclear. In germline, CDR1 is SGHTS, CDR2 YDEGEE. Trimming took off 0 bases at V and 4 bases at J, with 7 bases between the two ends. This CDR3 region has 13 residues. The CDR3 reads CASSLDRVYGYTF. The DNA of the CDR3 is TGTGCCAGCAGCTTGGATAGAGTCTATGGCTACACCTTC.

The CDR3 region has the DNA TGTGCCAGCAGTGGGGGCAGGGGTAACACCGGGGAGCTGTTTTTT. This sequence encodes CASSGGRGNTGELFF. The V call is TRBV2, the J call TRBJ2-2, with D perhaps TRBD1 (6 bases). This CDR3 is built from 15 residues. V lost 4 bases and J 2 bases, leaving 11 bases between the germline ends. Germline CDR1 SNHLY, CDR2 FYNNEI.

V and J are TRBV9 and TRBJ2-7; the match to TRBD1 covers 7 bases. From germline, CDR1 is SGDLS and CDR2 YYNGEE. The length of the CDR3 is 15 residues. The ends lost 0 bases at V and 7 bases at J; junction bases unmatched: 10. The CDR3 here is CASSVGRTGLGEQYF. For the CDR3, the DNA is TGTGCCAGCAGCGTAGGAAGGACAGGACTGGGTGAGCAGTACTTC. Together with reference TRBV9 and TRBJ2-7, the CDR3 gives the full variable domain: DSGVTQTPKHLITATGQRVTLRCSPRSGDLSVYWYQQSLDQGLQFLIQYYNGEERAKGNILERFSAQQFPDLHSELNLSSLELGDSALYFCASSVGRTGLGEQYFGPGTRLTVT.

V usage is TRBV2 and J usage is TRBJ1-4; 9 positions agree with TRBD1. The CDR3 spans 14 residues. The germline CDR1 and CDR2 sequences are SNHLY and FYNNEI. J gave up 7 bases and V 5 bases, and 5 bases lay outside the gene matches. The CDR3 region has the DNA TGTGCCAGCAGTCAACAGGGGGCGCTTGAAAAACTGTTTTTT. Residues: CASSQQGALEKLFF.